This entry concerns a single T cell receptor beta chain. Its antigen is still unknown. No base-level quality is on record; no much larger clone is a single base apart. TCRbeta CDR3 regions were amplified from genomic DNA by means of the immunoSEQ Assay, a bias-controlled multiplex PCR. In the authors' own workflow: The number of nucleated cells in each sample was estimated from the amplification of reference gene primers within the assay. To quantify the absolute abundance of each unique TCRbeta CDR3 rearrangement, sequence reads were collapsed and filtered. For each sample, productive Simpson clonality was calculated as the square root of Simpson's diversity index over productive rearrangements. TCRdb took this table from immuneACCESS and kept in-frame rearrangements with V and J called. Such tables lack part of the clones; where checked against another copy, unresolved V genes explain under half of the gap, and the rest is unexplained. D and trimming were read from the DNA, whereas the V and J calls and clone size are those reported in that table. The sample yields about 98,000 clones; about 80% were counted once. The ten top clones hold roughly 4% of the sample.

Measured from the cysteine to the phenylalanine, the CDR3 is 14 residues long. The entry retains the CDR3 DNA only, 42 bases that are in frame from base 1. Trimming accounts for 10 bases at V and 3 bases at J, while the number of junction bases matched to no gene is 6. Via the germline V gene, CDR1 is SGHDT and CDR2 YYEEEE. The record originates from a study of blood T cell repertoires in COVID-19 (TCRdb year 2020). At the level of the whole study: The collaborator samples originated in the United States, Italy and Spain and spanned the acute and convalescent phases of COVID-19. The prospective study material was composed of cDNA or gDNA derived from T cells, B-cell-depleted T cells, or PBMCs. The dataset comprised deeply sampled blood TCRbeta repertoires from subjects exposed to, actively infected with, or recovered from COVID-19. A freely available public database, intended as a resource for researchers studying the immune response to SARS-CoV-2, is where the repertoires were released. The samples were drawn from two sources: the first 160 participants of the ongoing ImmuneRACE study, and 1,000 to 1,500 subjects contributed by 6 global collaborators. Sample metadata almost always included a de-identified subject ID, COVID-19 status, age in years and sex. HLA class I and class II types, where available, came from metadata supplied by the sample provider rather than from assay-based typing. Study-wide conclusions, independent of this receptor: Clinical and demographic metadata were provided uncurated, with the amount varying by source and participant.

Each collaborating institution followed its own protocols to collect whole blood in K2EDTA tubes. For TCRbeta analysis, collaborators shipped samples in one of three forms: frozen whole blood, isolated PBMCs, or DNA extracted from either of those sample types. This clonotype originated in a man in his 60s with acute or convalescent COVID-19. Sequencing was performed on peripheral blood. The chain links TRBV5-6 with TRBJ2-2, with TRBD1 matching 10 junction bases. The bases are TGTGCCTGCCGGGACAGGGGTCACACCGGGGAGCTGTTTTTT. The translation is CACRDRGHTGELFF.